This is a list of T cell receptor beta chains from one sample in a study of CD8+CD57+ T cells in acquired aplastic anemia. TCRdb reprocessed the reads with MiXCR, giving one entry per CDR3 protein. This sample has about 160,000 distinct CDR3 sequences; less than 50% occur once, and the top ten carry 3.2%. Input material: sorted CD4+, CD8+, or CD8+CD57+ T cells (not recorded which) from PBMCs. The receptors originated from a human donor with aplastic anemia. The CDR3 runs from the conserved cysteine through the conserved F or W. The order of the fields is J gene, D gene, V gene, clone size, CDR3 protein, CDR3 DNA. A D gene is named only where the DNA matches it firmly. Size values are once, few and many counts, or a class for expanded clones, and some rows have none.

TRBJ2-2 NA TRBV19 many CASSHGQGTVTGELFF TGTGCCAGTAGTCATGGGCAGGGGACGGTTACCGGGGAGCTGTTTTTT
TRBJ2-7 TRBD1 TRBV5-6 NA CASSPPGQGTHEQYF TGTGCCAGCAGCCCGCCGGGACAGGGAACCCACGAGCAGTACTTC
TRBJ1-1 NA TRBV6-5 NA CASKGRGPNTEAFF TGTGCCAGCAAGGGCAGGGGACCGAACACTGAAGCTTTCTTT
TRBJ2-3 TRBD2 TRBV15 NA CATSRDSGGDTDTQYF TGTGCCACCAGCAGAGATTCGGGAGGGGACACAGATACGCAGTATTTT
TRBJ1-1 TRBD1 TRBV6-1 many CASRKGQGNGEAFF TGTGCCAGCAGGAAAGGACAGGGGAATGGTGAAGCTTTCTTT
TRBJ2-7 NA TRBV14 NA CASSQEQYF TGTGCCAGCAGCCAAGAGCAGTACTTC
TRBJ1-1 NA TRBV12-5 many CASHRGLNTEAFF TGTGCTAGTCATAGGGGCCTGAACACTGAAGCTTTCTTT
TRBJ1-1 NA TRBV6-1 NA CASRRGFSEAFF TGTGCCAGCAGGAGGGGATTTTCTGAAGCTTTCTTT
TRBJ2-1 TRBD1 TRBV2 NA CASSGQVYNEQFF TGTGCCAGCAGCGGACAGGTGTACAATGAGCAGTTCTTC
TRBJ1-1 TRBD1 TRBV5-1 NA CASSLAQGARENTEAFF TGCGCCAGCAGCTTGGCACAGGGGGCGAGGGAGAACACTGAAGCTTTCTTT
TRBJ2-1 TRBD2 TRBV19 NA CASSTPERGGPINEQFF TGTGCCAGTAGTACCCCGGAGCGGGGGGGCCCGATCAATGAGCAGTTCTTC
TRBJ2-1 TRBD1 TRBV18 many CASSQGQNNEQFF TGTGCCAGCTCACAGGGACAGAACAATGAGCAGTTCTTC
TRBJ1-1 NA TRBV7-9 NA CASRGVGITEAFF TGTGCCAGCAGGGGGGTTGGGATCACTGAAGCTTTCTTT
TRBJ2-7 NA TRBV5-1 once CASGRGQGAYEQYF TGCGCCAGCGGCAGAGGGCAGGGCGCCTACGAGCAGTACTTC
TRBJ1-5 NA TRBV11-2 NA CASSLEQGLEQPQHF TGTGCCAGCAGCTTAGAACAGGGATTAGAACAGCCCCAGCATTTT
TRBJ1-5 NA TRBV12-3/TRBV12-4 NA CASSWGVGGNQPQHF TGTGCCAGCAGCTGGGGGGTGGGGGGCAATCAGCCCCAGCATTTT
TRBJ2-1 NA TRBV9 many CASSVVGTANEQFF TGTGCCAGCAGCGTAGTAGGGACTGCTAATGAGCAGTTCTTC
TRBJ2-7 TRBD1 TRBV7-7 NA CASSPRTGYGEQYF TGTGCCAGCAGCCCAAGGACAGGCTATGGGGAGCAGTACTTC
TRBJ1-6 NA TRBV27 many CASSFRDKGSPLHF TGTGCCAGCAGTTTCCGGGACAAAGGCTCACCCCTCCACTTT
TRBJ1-2 NA TRBV7-2 many CASSLRGGNYGYTF TGTGCCAGCAGCTTGAGGGGTGGGAACTATGGCTACACCTTC
TRBJ1-5 NA TRBV12-3/TRBV12-4 many CASSRDHQPQHF TGTGCCAGCAGCCGGGACCATCAGCCCCAGCATTTT
TRBJ1-6 NA TRBV4-3 many CASSQDRSSYNSPLHF TGCGCCAGCAGCCAAGACAGGAGCTCCTATAATTCACCCCTCCACTTT
TRBJ2-3 NA TRBV19 many CASIRSRDSDTQYF TGTGCCAGTATCAGGAGTAGAGACTCCGATACGCAGTATTTT
TRBJ1-2 NA TRBV10-3 NA CAISESTANYGYTF TGTGCCATCAGTGAGTCGACTGCGAACTATGGCTACACCTTC
TRBJ1-5 NA TRBV2 many CASDRAGQGQPQHF TGTGCCAGCGATAGGGCAGGGCAAGGTCAGCCCCAGCATTTT
TRBJ2-5 NA TRBV29-1 NA CSARTGGEETQYF TGCAGCGCCCGGACAGGCGGGGAGGAGACCCAGTACTTC
TRBJ2-7 NA TRBV4-1 NA CASSHIADEQYF TGCGCCAGCAGCCATATAGCGGACGAGCAGTACTTC
TRBJ1-3 NA TRBV10-3 many CAISEFRPRDALSGNTIYF TGTGCCATCAGTGAATTCCGACCCCGGGACGCACTCTCTGGAAACACCATATATTTT
TRBJ2-1 NA TRBV12-3/TRBV12-4 NA CASSLFRDNEQFF TGTGCCAGCAGTTTATTCAGGGACAATGAGCAGTTCTTC
TRBJ2-7 NA TRBV19 NA CASTMGPYEQYF TGTGCCAGTACTATGGGCCCCTACGAGCAGTACTTC
TRBJ2-3 TRBD2 TRBV25-1 few CASSEPGLVSAQYF TGTGCCAGCAGTGAGCCCGGACTAGTAAGTGCGCAGTATTTT
TRBJ1-1 NA TRBV29-1 many CSVVKENTEAFF TGCAGCGTTGTGAAGGAGAACACTGAAGCTTTCTTT
TRBJ2-1 NA TRBV14 many CASSRLSGVKQFF TGTGCCAGCAGCCGACTCTCAGGGGTCAAGCAGTTCTTC
TRBJ2-1 TRBD2 TRBV7-9 many CASGTSGASSYNEQFF TGTGCCAGCGGGACTAGCGGGGCCAGCTCCTACAATGAGCAGTTCTTC
TRBJ1-5 NA TRBV7-8 NA CASSPGRVGIGNQPQHF TGTGCCAGCAGCCCCGGTAGAGTGGGCATAGGCAATCAGCCCCAGCATTTT
TRBJ1-2 NA TRBV19 NA CASNGAEGYTF TGTGCCAGTAACGGGGCGGAGGGCTACACCTTC